This T cell receptor beta chain was sequenced for a study of blood T cell repertoires in COVID-19. On the study more broadly: The analysed material was cDNA or gDNA that came from T cells, B-cell-depleted T cells, or PBMCs.

This CDR3 region has 14 residues. The germline gives CDR1 SGHDN, CDR2 FVKESK. V was cut by 4 bases and J by 1 base, with 10 bases left in between. Participants, 18 to 89 years old, spanned approximately 26 US areas. Assignments of participants to cohorts depended upon their own reported clinical history. Here immunoSEQ multiplex PCR was the method, and the copy in TCRdb shows in-frame clones only, minus some. Of 190,000 or so clones listed, roughly 89% are singletons. The chain recombines TRBV14 with TRBJ2-5, with D tentatively TRBD2 (5 bases). The sequence was collected from a man aged 18 to 29 with acute COVID-19. The source material was PBMCs or T cells enriched from blood (not recorded which). The CDR3 loop is CASSRQDFQETQYF. Written as DNA, the CDR3 is TGTGCCAGCAGCCGCCAGGACTTCCAAGAGACCCAGTACTTC. The full variable domain, its missing parts supplied by reference TRBV14 and TRBJ2-5, is EAGVTQFPSHSVIEKGQTVTLRCDPISGHDNLYWYRRVMGKEIKFLLHFVKESKQDESGMPNNRFLAERTGGTYSTLKVQPAELEDSGVYFCASSRQDFQETQYFGPGTRLLVL.